This is a list of T cell receptor beta chains from one sample in a study of CD8 T cells in ankylosing spondylitis. TCRdb fed the 5' RACE reads into MiXCR, producing one record per CDR3 protein. The sample has 100,000 to 150,000 distinct CDR3 sequences, 15% to 20% seen once. Specimen: blood, either unsorted or a sorted T cell fraction (not recorded which). The origin of the receptors is a male donor with ankylosing spondylitis. CDR3s include the opening cysteine and the closing phenylalanine or tryptophan. The D gene is left open where the match is weak. Clone sizes are given selectively: once, few, many, or a class where the clone is expanded.

TRBV24-1,once,15,TRBJ2-1,.,CATSDPDKAHRGEFF,TGTGCCACCAGTGACCCTGACAAGGCGCATAGGGGGGAATTCTTC
TRBV27,few,14,TRBJ1-4,.,CASSVGGTNEKLFF,TGTGCCAGCAGCGTAGGGGGGACTAATGAAAAACTGTTTTTT
TRBV29-1,.,15,TRBJ2-1,.,CSVDRGLPAANEQFF,TGCAGCGTTGATCGAGGGCTACCGGCGGCCAATGAGCAGTTCTTC
TRBV20-1,.,15,TRBJ2-3,.,CSARDGADGTDTQYF,TGCAGTGCTAGAGATGGGGCGGATGGCACAGATACGCAGTATTTT
TRBV29-1,.,14,TRBJ2-7,TRBD2,CSVREPGLLYEQYF,TGCAGCGTCAGGGAGCCGGGACTACTCTACGAGCAGTACTTC
TRBV6-1,few,16,TRBJ2-3,TRBD1,CASSEILGQGTDTQYF,TGTGCCAGCAGTGAAATTCTGGGACAGGGCACAGATACGCAGTATTTT
TRBV5-6,.,18,TRBJ2-1,TRBD2,CASRPGLAGYNRADEQFF,TGTGCCAGCAGACCGGGACTAGCGGGTTACAACAGGGCCGATGAGCAGTTCTTC
TRBV4-1,few,16,TRBJ2-3,.,CASRSSSGSSTDTQYF,TGCGCCAGCAGGTCGTCGAGCGGCTCTAGCACAGATACGCAGTATTTT
TRBV10-3,.,16,TRBJ2-2,TRBD2,CAISDPGGPDTGELFF,TGTGCCATCAGTGACCCGGGAGGGCCGGACACCGGGGAGCTGTTTTTT
TRBV6-2/TRBV6-3,.,14,TRBJ2-5,.,CASSSRQTQETQYF,TGTGCCAGCAGTTCGCGACAGACCCAAGAGACCCAGTACTTC
TRBV7-3,many,15,TRBJ2-1,.,CASSSGGLLNNEQFF,TGTGCCAGCTCGTCTGGTGGTCTACTCAACAATGAGCAGTTCTTC
TRBV11-1,.,20,TRBJ2-1,TRBD2,CASSTPGGLAGGPGYNEQFF,TGTGCCAGCAGCACCCCGGGAGGTCTAGCGGGAGGGCCGGGTTACAATGAGCAGTTCTTC
TRBV27,.,17,TRBJ2-7,.,CASSPSGAGTYSYEQYF,TGTGCCAGCAGTCCCTCCGGGGCGGGCACCTACTCCTACGAGCAGTACTTC
TRBV9,.,15,TRBJ2-3,.,CASSGGHYSTDTQYF,TGTGCCAGCAGCGGGGGACACTACTCCACAGATACGCAGTATTTT
TRBV12-3/TRBV12-4,many,14,TRBJ2-5,.,CASSLQGLAETQYF,TGTGCCAGCAGTCTGCAGGGTCTGGCGGAGACCCAGTACTTC
TRBV29-1,.,14,TRBJ2-3,TRBD2,CSALGGVRTDTQYF,TGCAGCGCCTTGGGGGGGGTGCGCACAGATACGCAGTATTTT